The present T cell receptor beta chain was sequenced within a study of early T cells in non-severe SARS-CoV-2 infection. Study findings and constraints: There was a bias toward anti-spike CD8 responses in VDJdb matching, which missed private and CD4 specificities.

This clonotype appeared a few times. The target antigen is unknown. Tagging with unique molecular identifiers was applied to individual cDNA molecules. TCRdb fed the 5' RACE reads into MiXCR, producing one record per CDR3 protein. The sample yields tens of thousands of distinct CDR3 sequences, roughly 9.1% seen once. The length of the CDR3 is 15 residues. Between the trimmed V and J ends, which lost 4 bases and 0 bases, there was a span of 11 bases. CDR1 is SGHTS, CDR2 YDEGEE, per germline. V usage is TRBV5-8 and J usage is TRBJ2-4; TRBD1 might be the D (6 bases). This sequence originates from an adult who was a healthcare worker with PCR-confirmed SARS-CoV-2 infection or an uninfected control (not recorded which). The sample consisted of whole blood, taken at baseline. This CDR3 is CASSRNREAKNIQYF. CDR3 nucleotides: TGTGCCAGCAGCAGAAACAGGGAAGCCAAAAACATTCAGTACTTC.